The clone carrying this T cell receptor (beta chain) appeared once. Only in-frame clones appear in the TCRdb table, and some are missing; sequencing was by immunoSEQ multiplex PCR. The sample has approximately 100,000 clones; roughly 92% are singletons. These data are taken from a study of control samples from healthy donors and cancer patients. Germline-derived CDR1 and CDR2 are SGHNT and YYREEE (reference sequence). The CDR3 is 18 residues long. Trimming removed 4 bases at V and 0 bases at J, with 22 bases between. This clonotype originated in a human donor in good health. The donor label of this sample is uncertain. The V gene is TRBV5-4, the J gene TRBJ1-1; possible D gene TRBD1, 6 bases. The sample consisted of blood. CDR3 residues: CASSQRRGGGNMNTEAFF. In DNA form, the CDR3 reads TGTGCCAGCAGCCAAAGGAGGGGGGGAGGGAACATGAACACTGAAGCTTTCTTT.